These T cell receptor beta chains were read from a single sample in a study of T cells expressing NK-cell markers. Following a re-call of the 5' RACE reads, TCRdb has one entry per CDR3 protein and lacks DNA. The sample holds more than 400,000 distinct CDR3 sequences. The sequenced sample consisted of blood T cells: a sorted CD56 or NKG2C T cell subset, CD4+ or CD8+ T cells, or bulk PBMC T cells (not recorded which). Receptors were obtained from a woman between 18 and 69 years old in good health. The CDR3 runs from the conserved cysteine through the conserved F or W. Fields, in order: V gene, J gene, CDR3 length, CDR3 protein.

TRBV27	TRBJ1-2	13	CASSLSPNGGYTF
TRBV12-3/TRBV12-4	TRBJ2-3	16	CASSARTSGSTDTQYF
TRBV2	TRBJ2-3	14	CASSDVGVADTQYF
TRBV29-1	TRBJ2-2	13	CSVCLGSTGELFF
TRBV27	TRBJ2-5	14	CASSSGGYQETQYF
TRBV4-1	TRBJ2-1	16	CASSQGYRTSYNEQFF
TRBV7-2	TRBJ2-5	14	CASSTGTRKETQYF
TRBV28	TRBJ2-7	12	CASSPYTYEQYF
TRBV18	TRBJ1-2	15	CASSPIRQAVYGYTF
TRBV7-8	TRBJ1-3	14	CASSLWTEGNTIYF
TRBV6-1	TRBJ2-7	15	CASRASGSLSYEQYF
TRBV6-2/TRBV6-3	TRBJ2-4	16	CASSYGLAGGREVQYF
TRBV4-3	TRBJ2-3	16	CASSQDYGRSTDTQYF
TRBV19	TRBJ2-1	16	CASTLGLAGAAYEQFF
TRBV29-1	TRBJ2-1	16	CSVEVGDGSSYNEQFF
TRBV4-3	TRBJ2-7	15	CASSYTTGDFYEQYF
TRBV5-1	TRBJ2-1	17	CASSLGTSGGALNEQFF
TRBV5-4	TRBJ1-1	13	CASSETGGSEAFF
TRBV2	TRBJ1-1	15	CATTPFGGSNTEAFF
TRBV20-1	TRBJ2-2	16	CSARDPSSSGTGELFF
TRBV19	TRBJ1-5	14	CASSEGPNPQPQHF
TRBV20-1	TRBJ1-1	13	CSATQGARTEAFF
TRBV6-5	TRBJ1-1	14	CASSYGSLNTEAFF
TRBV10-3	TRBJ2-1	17	CAISARLAGGPLNEQFF
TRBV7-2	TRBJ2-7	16	CASSLGSTSATYEQYF
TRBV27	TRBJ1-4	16	CASSHHAGATNEKLFF
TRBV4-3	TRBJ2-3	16	CASSQQGSPSSDTQYF
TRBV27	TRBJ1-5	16	CASSPRQGISNQPQHF
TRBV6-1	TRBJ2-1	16	CASRQELAGVKHEQFF
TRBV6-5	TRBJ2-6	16	CASSYAGSSGANVLTF
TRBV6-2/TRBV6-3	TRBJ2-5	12	CASSPETETQYF
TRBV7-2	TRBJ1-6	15	CASSFSRGVNSPLHF
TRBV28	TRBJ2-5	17	CASSFPWEMGVRETQYF
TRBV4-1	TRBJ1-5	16	CASSQSRVRGNQPQHF
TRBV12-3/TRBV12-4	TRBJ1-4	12	CASRVAGEKLFF
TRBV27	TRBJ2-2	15	CASSFVAGSGGELFF
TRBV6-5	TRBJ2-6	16	CASSYEAGTGANVLTF
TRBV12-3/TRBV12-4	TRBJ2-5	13	CASARLVKETQYF
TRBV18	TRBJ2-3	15	CASSPWDRSTDTQYF
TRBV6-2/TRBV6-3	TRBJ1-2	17	CASSYPPAVSGHYGYTF
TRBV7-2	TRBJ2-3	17	CASSSAGTGFRKDTQYF
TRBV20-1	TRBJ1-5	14	CSAKTGQKHSPQHF
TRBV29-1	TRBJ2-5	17	CSVGGLAGGPKVETQYF
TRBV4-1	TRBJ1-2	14	CASSQGGGSYGYTF
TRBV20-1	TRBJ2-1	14	CSAPPSGSYNEQFF
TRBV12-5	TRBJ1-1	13	CASGPGLTTEAFF
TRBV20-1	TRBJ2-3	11	CSASGWDTQYF
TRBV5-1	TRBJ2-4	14	CASSQDSLLNIQYF
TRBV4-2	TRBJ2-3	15	CASSQQGGVPGLQYF
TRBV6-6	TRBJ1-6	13	CASTQGGSSPLHF
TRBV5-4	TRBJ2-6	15	CASSLDRFGANVLTF
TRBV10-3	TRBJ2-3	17	CAISESLAGEGTDTQYF